Reported below is one TCR beta chain. The data stem from a study of OX40 agonist ivuxolimab in advanced cancers. TCRdb keeps only in-frame clones here, not all; method: immunoSEQ multiplex PCR. The sample has 65,000 to 80,000 clones; around 90% are singletons. Germline loops: CDR1 LGHNA, CDR2 YSLEER. J gave up 6 bases and V 4 bases, and 5 bases lay outside the gene matches. The CDR3 runs 14 residues. The V call is TRBV4-3, the J call TRBJ2-3; TRBD1 matches at 9 bases. Sequencing used CD4+ or CD8+ T cells sorted from blood, obtained in a trial of the OX40 agonist ivuxolimab. The receptor was isolated from an adult with an advanced solid tumor such as melanoma, head and neck, liver or kidney cancer. CDR3 bases: TGCGCCAGCAGCCCCCGGGACAGGGACGATACGCAGTATTTT. This codes for CASSPRDRDDTQYF.